One and the same sample provided the 21 T cell receptor beta chains below, sequenced in a study of Graves' ophthalmopathy and Graves' hyperthyroidism (dated by TCRdb to 2016 to 2018). The instrument was an Illumina HiSeq 2000. TCR beta CDR3 regions were amplified from RNA transcripts for repertoire sequencing. A first-round RT-PCR used HTBI primers with the Qiagen OneStep RT-PCR kit, followed by a second-round multiplex PCR, size selection and purification. In TCRdb, the public reads were trimmed at Q25 with fastp and aligned with MiXCR, with productive beta chains retained. Every CDR3 protein is listed once, alongside the most common genes and DNA of its rows. This sample lists hundreds of thousands of distinct CDR3 sequences; under 50% were detected once. 2.5% to 3.5% of the sample rests with the top ten. The sequenced sample consisted of peripheral blood. These receptors came from an adult man with Graves' ophthalmopathy.

This clonotype showed up just a few times. This chain links TRBV19 with TRBJ2-7, with TRBD1 matching over 8 bases. Germline lookup yields CDR1 LNHDA and CDR2 SQIVND (reference sequence). This CDR3 region has 14 residues. V lost 3 bases and J lost 5; bases outside the gene matches: 6. The CDR3 region is CASSIQGAPDEQYF. The CDR3 nucleotides are TGTGCCAGTAGTATCCAGGGGGCGCCGGACGAGCAGTACTTC.

The chain combines TRBV11-2 with TRBJ1-4; TRBD1 might be the D (6 bases). The CDR3 is made up of 14 amino acids. Germline CDR1 and CDR2: SGHAT and FQNNGV. V lost 5 bases to trimming and J lost 7 bases, with 14 bases between them. CDR3 residues: CASSQVEGGEKLFF. The CDR3 DNA is TGTGCCAGCAGCCAAGTTGAGGGGGGTGAAAAACTGTTTTTT.

The chain is built from TRBV29-1 and TRBJ1-2; D is uncertain. This CDR3 has 11 residues. V was cut by 7 bases and J by 8 bases, with 14 bases left in between. Per germline, CDR1 SQVTM and CDR2 ANQGSEA. CDR3 DNA: TGCAGCGCCGGACTATATACCGGCTACACCTTC. Amino acid sequence: CSAGLYTGYTF. Using reference TRBV29-1 and TRBJ1-2 for the parts outside the CDR3, the full variable domain is SAVISQKPSRDICQRGTSLTIQCQVDSQVTMMFWYRQQPGQSLTLIATANQGSEATYESGFVIDKFPISRPNLTFSTLTVSNMSPEDSSIYLCSAGLYTGYTFGSGTRLTVV.

This clonotype was observed a handful of times. The chain is built from TRBV9 and TRBJ1-3, with D possibly matching TRBD1 (5 bases). Looked up from germline, CDR1 is SGDLS and CDR2 is YYNGEE. Trimming stripped 3 bases from V and 1 base from J, with 14 bases between. CDR3 length: 16 residues. This CDR3 is CASSAGGRGSGNTIYF. The CDR3 coding sequence is TGTGCCAGCAGCGCCGGGGGAAGGGGTTCTGGAAACACCATATATTTT. Full variable domain (missing parts from reference TRBV9 and TRBJ1-3): DSGVTQTPKHLITATGQRVTLRCSPRSGDLSVYWYQQSLDQGLQFLIQYYNGEERAKGNILERFSAQQFPDLHSELNLSSLELGDSALYFCASSAGGRGSGNTIYFGEGSWLTVV.

CDR3 bases: TGTGCCAGTAGTATAGTAGCGGGGGACACCCAGTACTTC. This codes for CASSIVAGDTQYF. The chain carries TRBV19 and TRBJ2-5, with 9 nucleotides matching TRBD2. Trimming at V came to 1 base and at J to 8 bases, leaving 2 bases not matched to a gene. The germline CDR1 and CDR2 sequences are LNHDA and SQIVND (reference sequence). CDR3 length: 13 residues.

This clonotype showed up just a few times. V usage is TRBV13 and J usage is TRBJ2-5, with D uncertain. The germline gives CDR1 PRHDT, CDR2 FYEKMQ (reference sequence). Trimming pared 5 bases from V and 5 bases from J, leaving 9 bases between. The CDR3 contains 12 residues. The CDR3 DNA is TGTGCCAGCAGCCGGCCCGGGGAGACCCAGTACTTC. Translating it yields CASSRPGETQYF.

This chain uses TRBV3-1 with TRBJ2-7; D is unresolved. The CDR3 sequence is 15 residues long. Germline CDR1 LGHDT, CDR2 YNNKEL (reference sequence). The V end was cut by 1 base, the J end by 0 bases, with 10 bases between. CDR3: CASSQVGSISYEQYF. CDR3 DNA sequence: TGTGCCAGCAGCCAAGTTGGATCCATCTCCTACGAGCAGTACTTC.

This clonotype was counted many times. V is TRBV5-1 and J is TRBJ1-6, with TRBD1 identical over 10 bases. The germline CDR1 and CDR2 sequences are SGHRS and YFSETQ. The CDR3 is 17 amino acids. The V segment lost 0 bases and the J segment 6 bases; nucleotides outside the gene matches: 6. CDR3 amino acids: CASSLDRQGAINSPLHF. CDR3 nucleotide sequence: TGCGCCAGCAGCTTGGACCGACAGGGGGCGATTAATTCACCCCTCCACTTT.

The V call is TRBV25-1, the J call TRBJ1-4; D not certain. The CDR3 has 14 amino acids. With 3 bases removed from V and 8 bases from J, the gap between germline ends came to 13 bases. Germline assignment: CDR1 MGHDK and CDR2 SYGVNS. CDR3 sequence reads: CASSESGVREKLFF. CDR3 bases: TGTGCCAGCAGTGAGTCGGGTGTAAGAGAAAAACTGTTTTTT.

The chain is built from TRBV29-1 and TRBJ1-2, with 9 nucleotides matching TRBD1. The CDR3 has 14 amino acids. The V and J ends lost 6 bases and 5 bases, in that order; junction bases with no gene match: 10. Germline-derived CDR1 and CDR2 are SQVTM and ANQGSEA. The CDR3 loop reads CSVNTGTGRYGYTF. The CDR3 DNA reads as TGCAGCGTGAACACCGGGACAGGGCGGTATGGCTACACCTTC.

There are a few counts of this clonotype. The V and J genes are TRBV30 and TRBJ2-5, with 9 bases lining up with TRBD2. J was trimmed by 1 base and V by 8 bases; bases with no gene match: 2. Per the germline V gene, CDR1 is GTSNPN and CDR2 is SVGIG (reference sequence). CDR3 length: 12 amino acids. The CDR3 spells CAARGGQETQYF. CDR3 bases: TGTGCCGCGCGGGGGGGCCAAGAGACCCAGTACTTC.

The chain recombines TRBV19 with TRBJ2-7, with D possibly being TRBD2 (5 bases). The CDR3 loop spans 15 amino acids. Germline V lookup: CDR1 LNHDA, CDR2 SQIVND (reference sequence). With 5 bases removed from V and 1 base from J, the gap between germline ends came to 15 bases. CDR3: CASSVEAQQSYEQYF. In DNA, the CDR3 is TGTGCCAGTAGTGTGGAGGCACAGCAATCCTACGAGCAGTACTTC.

The chain uses TRBV5-1 and TRBJ2-5, with TRBD2 matching 8 bases. There are 15 residues in the CDR3. Trimming cost V 0 bases and J 4 bases; bases outside gene matches: 5. From germline, CDR1 is SGHRS and CDR2 YFSETQ. The chain's CDR3 is CASSLAPGLAETQYF. The DNA of the CDR3 is TGCGCCAGCAGCTTGGCACCCGGACTAGCAGAGACCCAGTACTTC.

The chain joins TRBV7-9 to TRBJ2-3; no firm D call. This CDR3 has 13 amino acids. V lost 5 bases to trimming and J lost 1 base, with 7 bases between them. Germline lookup yields CDR1 SEHNR and CDR2 FQNEAQ (reference sequence). This CDR3 reads CASSRGGTDTQYF. As DNA, the CDR3 is TGTGCCAGCAGCCGAGGAGGCACAGATACGCAGTATTTT.

The J gene is TRBJ2-7, the V gene TRBV19; D unresolved. Germline CDR1 LNHDA, CDR2 SQIVND (reference sequence). This CDR3 is 14 amino acids long. V lost 1 base to trimming and J lost 3 bases, with 10 bases between them. The CDR3 loop reads CASSIGGISYEQYF. The CDR3 nucleotides read TGTGCCAGTAGTATAGGGGGAATCAGCTACGAGCAGTACTTC.

V and J are TRBV7-2 and TRBJ1-4; 7 bases are shared with TRBD1. In germline, CDR1 is SGHTA, CDR2 FQGNSA. This CDR3 has 14 amino acids. V trimming: 6 bases; J trimming: 8 bases; junction bases outside the gene matches: 9. The CDR3 region has the DNA TGTGCCAGCAGTCAAACAGGGGTGGAGGAAAAACTGTTTTTT. This translates into CASSQTGVEEKLFF.

With regard to this clonotype: One base away lies a much larger clone, so this may be a sequencing read error. The J gene is TRBJ1-4, the V gene TRBV7-2, with a possible D match to TRBD1 (6 bases). Germline lookup yields CDR1 SGHTA and CDR2 FQGNSA. The CDR3 extends over 17 amino acids. Here the CDR3 reads CASTSFSPGDANGKLFF. The CDR3 nucleotides read TGTGCCAGCACCTCCTTCTCTCCAGGGGATGCTAATGGAAAACTGTTTTTT.

In its sample, this clonotype was seen many times. The rearrangement links TRBV29-1 to TRBJ1-1; D call uncertain. The CDR3 spans 13 residues. CDR1 and CDR2 from the germline V gene are SQVTM and ANQGSEA. Between the trimmed V and J ends, which lost 3 bases and 2 bases, there was a span of 10 bases. In nucleotides, the CDR3 is TGCAGCGTTGATTTGGAGGGTAACACTGAAGCTTTCTTT. Translated, it gives CSVDLEGNTEAFF.

This clonotype was detected ten times or more. CDR3 in DNA: TGCGCCAGCAGCCCGGGAGGAAGGTACGAGCAGTACTTC. This translates into CASSPGGRYEQYF. The chain is built from TRBV4-1 and TRBJ2-7, with TRBD2 matching 7 bases. The V gene end was trimmed by 4 bases and the J gene end by 4 bases; junction bases not matched to a gene: 4. Germline V gene lookup returns CDR1 MGHRA and CDR2 YSYEKL. The length of the CDR3 is 13 residues.

This clonotype showed up many times. The chain couples TRBV7-9 to TRBJ1-1; no firm D call. CDR3 size: 14 residues. CDR1 and CDR2 (germline): SEHNR, FQNEAQ (reference sequence). Deletions cut 2 bases from V and 3 bases from J, with 10 bases between. The CDR3 coding sequence is TGTGCCAGCAGCTTAAATCAGTGGGACACTGAAGCTTTCTTT. This gives the protein CASSLNQWDTEAFF.

This clonotype was counted a few times. The chain employs TRBV10-3 and TRBJ2-7; TRBD2 matches 8 bases. Judging by the DNA end, TRBJ2-1 fits better; the J call may be wrong. Germline assignment: CDR1 ENHRY and CDR2 SYGVKD. The CDR3 consists of 16 residues. The CDR3 here is CAISDISGITYNEQFF. Written as DNA, the CDR3 is TGTGCCATCAGCGACATTAGCGGGATAACCTACAATGAGCAGTTCTTC.